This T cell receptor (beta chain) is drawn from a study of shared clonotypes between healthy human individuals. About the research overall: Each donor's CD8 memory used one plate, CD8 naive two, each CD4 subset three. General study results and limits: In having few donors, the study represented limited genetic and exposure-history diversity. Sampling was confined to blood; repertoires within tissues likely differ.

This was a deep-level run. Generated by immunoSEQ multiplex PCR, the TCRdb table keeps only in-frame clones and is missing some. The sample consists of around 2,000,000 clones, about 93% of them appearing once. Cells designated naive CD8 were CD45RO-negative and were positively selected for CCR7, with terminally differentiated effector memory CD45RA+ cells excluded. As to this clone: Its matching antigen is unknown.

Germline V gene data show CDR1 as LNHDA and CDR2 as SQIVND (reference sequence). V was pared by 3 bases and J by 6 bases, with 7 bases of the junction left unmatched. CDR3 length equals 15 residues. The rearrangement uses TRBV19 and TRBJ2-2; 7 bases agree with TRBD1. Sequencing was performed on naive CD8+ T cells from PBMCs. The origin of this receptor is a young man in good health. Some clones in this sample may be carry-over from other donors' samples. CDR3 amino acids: CASSILSGGPGELFF. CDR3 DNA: TGTGCCAGTAGTATTCTTTCAGGGGGTCCCGGGGAGCTGTTTTTT.